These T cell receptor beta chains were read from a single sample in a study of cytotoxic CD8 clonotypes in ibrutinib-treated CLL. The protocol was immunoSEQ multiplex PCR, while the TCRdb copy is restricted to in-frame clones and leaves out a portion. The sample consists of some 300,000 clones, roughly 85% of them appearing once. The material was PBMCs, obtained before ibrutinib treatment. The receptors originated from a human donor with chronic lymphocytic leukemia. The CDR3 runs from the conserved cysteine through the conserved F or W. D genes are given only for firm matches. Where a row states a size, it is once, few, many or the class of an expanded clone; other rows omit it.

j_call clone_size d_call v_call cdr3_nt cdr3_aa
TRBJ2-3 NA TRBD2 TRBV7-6 TGTGCCAGCAGCCACACTAGCGGGGGCACAGATACGCAGTATTTT CASSHTSGGTDTQYF
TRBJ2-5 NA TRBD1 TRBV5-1 TGCGCCAGCAGCCACCATCAGGGGGTTTCTTTGGGTGAGACCCAGTACTTC CASSHHQGVSLGETQYF
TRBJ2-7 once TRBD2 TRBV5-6 TGTGCCAGCAGCTCACCGAGCGGGAGGTACTCCTACGAGCAGTACTTC CASSSPSGRYSYEQYF
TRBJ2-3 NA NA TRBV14 TGTGCCAGCAGCCAAGATCTAGTCTCTGGCACAGATACGCAGTATTTT CASSQDLVSGTDTQYF
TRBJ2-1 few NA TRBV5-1 TGCGCCAGCAGCACCACTTATAGCTCCTACAATGAGCAGTTCTTC CASSTTYSSYNEQFF
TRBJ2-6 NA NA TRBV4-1 TGCGCCAGCAGCCAAGAAAGTGCCTCTGGGGCCAACGTCCTGACTTTC CASSQESASGANVLTF
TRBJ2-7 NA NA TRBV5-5 TGTGCCAGCAGTAGGGCACGGGACGCATACTACGAGCAGTACTTC CASSRARDAYYEQYF
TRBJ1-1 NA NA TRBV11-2 TGTGCCAGCAGCTTATTCAGGGGGAACACTGAAGCTTTCTTT CASSLFRGNTEAFF
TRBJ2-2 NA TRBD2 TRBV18 TGTGCCAGCTCACCACCGGTAGCGGGAGAGACCGGGGAGCTGTTTTTT CASSPPVAGETGELFF
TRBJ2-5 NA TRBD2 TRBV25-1 TGTGCCAGCAGTAAACGGGGGGGAGAGACCCAGTACTTC CASSKRGGETQYF
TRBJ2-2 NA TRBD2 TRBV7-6 TGTGCCAGCAGCTTTTACGAGCGGGAGGGCTCACCGAACACCGGGGAGCTGTTTTTT CASSFYEREGSPNTGELFF
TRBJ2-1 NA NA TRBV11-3 TGTGCCAGCAGCTTAGACCCCCAGAGCAATGAGCAGTTCTTC CASSLDPQSNEQFF
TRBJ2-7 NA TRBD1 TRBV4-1 TGCGCCAGCAGCCAAGGACAGGGGATAACCTCCGAGCAGTACTTC CASSQGQGITSEQYF
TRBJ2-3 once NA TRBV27 TGTGCCAGCAGTTTGGCGGGACAGACGACCACAGATACGCAGTATTTT CASSLAGQTTTDTQYF
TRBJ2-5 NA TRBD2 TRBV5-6 TGTGCCAGCAGCTTGAGAGCGGGGGCCTACCAAGAGACCCAGTACTTC CASSLRAGAYQETQYF
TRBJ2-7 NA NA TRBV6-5 TGTGCCAGCAGTCCCTCACAGGGACCGAGGGAGCAGTACTTC CASSPSQGPREQYF
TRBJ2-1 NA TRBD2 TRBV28 TGTGCCAGCAGTCCCCCCTTCGGGCTAGCGGGACTCCGGGCCTACAATGAGCAGTTCTTC CASSPPFGLAGLRAYNEQFF
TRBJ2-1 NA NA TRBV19 TGTGCCACTCAGAGGGGGGCCCGAAGGGGTTCCTACAATGAGCAGTTCTTC CATQRGARRGSYNEQFF
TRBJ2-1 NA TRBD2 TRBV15 TGCGCCACCAGCAGACGGACTAGCGGTAACAATGAGCAGTTCTTC CATSRRTSGNNEQFF
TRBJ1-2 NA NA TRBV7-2 TGTGCCAGCAGCTCGGGACGGAGCTATGGCTACACCTTC CASSSGRSYGYTF
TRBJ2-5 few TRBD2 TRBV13 TGTGCCAGCAGCCCACCGCGGGAGTGGGCCCAGTACTTC CASSPPREWAQYF
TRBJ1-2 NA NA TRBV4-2 TGTGCCAGCAGCCAAGGGGAGGGGGGCGTCTATGGCTACACCTTC CASSQGEGGVYGYTF
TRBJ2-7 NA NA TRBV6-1 TGTGCCAGCACCCCACTTAGTAGCTCCTACGAGCAGTACTTC CASTPLSSSYEQYF
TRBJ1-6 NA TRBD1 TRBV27 TGTGCCAGCAGACAGGGGCATTCACCCCTCCACTTT CASRQGHSPLHF
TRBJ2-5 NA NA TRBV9 TGTGCCAGCAGCGTAGCTATAGCGGCGGAGACCCAGTACTTC CASSVAIAAETQYF
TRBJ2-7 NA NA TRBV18 TGTGCCAGCTCACCAAACAAGGGTTATTCGGTCTCCTACGAGCAGTACTTC CASSPNKGYSVSYEQYF
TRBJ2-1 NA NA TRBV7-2 TGTGCCAGCAGCTTCGGGGGAGTCGGAGGTTTCGGTGAGCAGTTCTTC CASSFGGVGGFGEQFF
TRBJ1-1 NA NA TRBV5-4 TGTGCCAGCAGCTGGGACGGAAAAATGAACACTGAAGCTTTCTTT CASSWDGKMNTEAFF
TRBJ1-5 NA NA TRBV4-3 TGCGCCAGCAGCCAAGGCCCCAATCAGCCCCAGCATTTT CASSQGPNQPQHF
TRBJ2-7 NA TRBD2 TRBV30 TGTGCCTGGGAGGGACTAGGTACTTACGAGCAGTACTTC CAWEGLGTYEQYF
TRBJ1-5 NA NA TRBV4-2 TGTGCCAGCAGCCCTAGGGCGGGGGACTCTAATCAGCCCCAGCATTTT CASSPRAGDSNQPQHF
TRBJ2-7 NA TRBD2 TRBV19 TGTGCCAGTAGTATTTGGCTAGCGGCAGCCTACGAGCAGTACTTC CASSIWLAAAYEQYF
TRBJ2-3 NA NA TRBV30 TGTGCCTTTTCAGGATTCCGGACAGATACGCAGTATTTT CAFSGFRTDTQYF
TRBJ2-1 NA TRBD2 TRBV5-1 TGCGCCAGCAGCCGTACTAGCGGATTATACAATGAGCAGTTCTTC CASSRTSGLYNEQFF
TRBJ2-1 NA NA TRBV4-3 TGCGCCAGCAGCCAAGAGCGGTCGAGTCCCTACAATGAGCAGTTCTTC CASSQERSSPYNEQFF
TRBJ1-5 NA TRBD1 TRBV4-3 TGCGCCAGCAGCCAAGACATCCAGGGGGATCAGCCCCAGCATTTT CASSQDIQGDQPQHF
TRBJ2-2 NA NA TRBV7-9 TGTGCCAGCAAACCCCCCTCCGACGGGACAGGGGAGCTGTTTTTT CASKPPSDGTGELFF
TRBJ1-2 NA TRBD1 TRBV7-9 TGTGCCAGCAGCTCCCTGACAGGGGCTGGCTACACCTTC CASSSLTGAGYTF
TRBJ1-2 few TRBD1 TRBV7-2 TGTGCCAGCAGCGACCGGGACAGGGGTGCTCATGGCTACACCTTC CASSDRDRGAHGYTF
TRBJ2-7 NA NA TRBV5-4 TGTGCCAGCAGCTTGGCCGGGGCAGTCGATGCGCAGTACTTC CASSLAGAVDAQYF
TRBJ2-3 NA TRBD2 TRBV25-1 TGTGCCAGCAGTGAATTTGCGGGAGGTACAGATACGCAGTATTTT CASSEFAGGTDTQYF
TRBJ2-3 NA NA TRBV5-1 TGCGCCAGCAGCTTGGGAGGGGCCACAGATACGCAGTATTTT CASSLGGATDTQYF
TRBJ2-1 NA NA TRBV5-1 TGCGCCAGCAGCAAACCTACCTCCTACAATGAGCAGTTCTTC CASSKPTSYNEQFF
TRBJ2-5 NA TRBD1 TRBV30 TGTGCCTGGAGTGGGACAGGGGGCCAAGAGACCCAGTACTTC CAWSGTGGQETQYF
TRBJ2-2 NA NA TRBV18 TGTGCCAGCTCACCACTGGCCTCGAACACCGGGGAGCTGTTTTTT CASSPLASNTGELFF
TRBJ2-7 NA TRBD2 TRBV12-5 TGTGCTAGTGGTTTGTCCACTAGCGGACCGACCTACGAGCAGTACTTC CASGLSTSGPTYEQYF